A selection of T cell receptor beta chains follows, all from one sample in a study of blood T cell repertoires in COVID-19. Assay used: immunoSEQ multiplex PCR; TCRdb lists only in-frame clones, some missing. This sample has over 150,000 clones, with about nine tenths found just once. The sequencing sample was made of PBMCs or T cells enriched from blood (not recorded which). The receptor source for this set is a woman in her thirties who had recovered from COVID-19. The CDR3 runs from the conserved cysteine through the conserved F or W. Each record gives: V gene, J gene, D gene, clone size, CDR3 DNA, CDR3 protein. The D gene is left open where the match is weak. Not every row has a clone size; where given, it reads once, few, many or a size class.

V: TRBV7-9; J: TRBJ1-4; D: -; size: -; DNA: TGTGCCAGCAGATCGGAGGGAAAACTGTTTTTT; CDR3: CASRSEGKLFF
V: TRBV4-3; J: TRBJ2-5; D: -; size: -; DNA: TGCGCCAGCAGCCAAGTCCAGGGTGGAAGGGAGACCCAGTACTTC; CDR3: CASSQVQGGRETQYF
V: TRBV24-1; J: TRBJ1-2; D: TRBD1; size: -; DNA: TGTGCCACCAGTGAAAGGACAGGGTGGGGCTACACCTTC; CDR3: CATSERTGWGYTF
V: TRBV18; J: TRBJ1-2; D: -; size: few; DNA: TGTGCCAGCTCAAAAGACAGGACCTATGGCTACACCTTC; CDR3: CASSKDRTYGYTF
V: TRBV12-5; J: TRBJ2-1; D: -; size: -; DNA: TGTGCTGGAAAGAAACAGGGTACCCACAATGAGCAGTTCTTC; CDR3: CAGKKQGTHNEQFF
V: TRBV19; J: TRBJ1-1; D: -; size: -; DNA: -; CDR3: CASSTSVNTEAFF
V: TRBV9; J: TRBJ2-7; D: TRBD2; size: -; DNA: TGTGCCAGCAGCCCTCGACTAGCGGAGCACTACGAGCAGTACTTC; CDR3: CASSPRLAEHYEQYF
V: TRBV11-2; J: TRBJ1-2; D: -; size: -; DNA: TGTGCCAGCAGCTTAGGTCGGCAGCCCACGGGTGGCTACACCTTC; CDR3: CASSLGRQPTGGYTF
V: TRBV9; J: TRBJ1-6; D: TRBD1; size: -; DNA: TGTGCCAGCAGCGGGGACAGAACTAATTCACCCCTCCACTTT; CDR3: CASSGDRTNSPLHF
V: TRBV29-1; J: TRBJ1-1; D: TRBD1; size: -; DNA: TGCAGCGTTCACAAAACTACCCGGGACAGGGGGCGGGGAATCACTGAAGCTTTCTTT; CDR3: CSVHKTTRDRGRGITEAFF
V: TRBV2; J: TRBJ1-2; D: -; size: -; DNA: TGTGCCAGCAGTGCCCCGGCCGACAGTGACTATGGCTACACCTTC; CDR3: CASSAPADSDYGYTF
V: TRBV30; J: TRBJ1-1; D: -; size: -; DNA: TGTGCCTGGAGTAAACCCGGGGTGAACACTGAAGCTTTCTTT; CDR3: CAWSKPGVNTEAFF
V: TRBV4-1; J: TRBJ2-2; D: TRBD2; size: -; DNA: TGCGCCAGCAGCCAAGATGCTGGGACTAGCGGATCGAACACCGGGGAGCTGTTTTTT; CDR3: CASSQDAGTSGSNTGELFF
V: TRBV30; J: TRBJ1-2; D: -; size: -; DNA: TGTGCCTGGTCCGGAAGCAGGGAGGCCTATGGCTACACCTTC; CDR3: CAWSGSREAYGYTF
V: TRBV3-1/TRBV3-2; J: TRBJ1-1; D: -; size: -; DNA: TGTGCCAGCAGCCTCGACCTCGGACTGAGTGAAGCTTTCTTT; CDR3: CASSLDLGLSEAFF
V: TRBV28; J: TRBJ1-1; D: TRBD1; size: -; DNA: TGTGCCAGCAGTCTCCTAACAGGGGTTCCTGAAGCTTTCTTT; CDR3: CASSLLTGVPEAFF
V: TRBV20-1; J: TRBJ1-2; D: -; size: -; DNA: TGCAGTGCTAGTTCGCCTGCTGGCGGGAACACCTTC; CDR3: CSASSPAGGNTF
V: TRBV30; J: TRBJ1-2; D: -; size: -; DNA: TGTGCCTGGAGTGTAGAAGTCTCTGGAGGGTTCTATGGCTACACCTTC; CDR3: CAWSVEVSGGFYGYTF
V: TRBV10-3; J: TRBJ2-7; D: TRBD2; size: -; DNA: TGTGCCATCAGTGGTAGCGGGGGTCCCTACGAGCAGTACTTC; CDR3: CAISGSGGPYEQYF
V: TRBV21-1; J: TRBJ1-2; D: -; size: -; DNA: TGTGCCAGCAGCCCCAAGAAGGCAGGGGCCAGGTATGGCTACACCTTC; CDR3: CASSPKKAGARYGYTF
V: TRBV7-3; J: TRBJ2-1; D: -; size: -; DNA: TGTGCCAGCAGCTTAATGCCCAGCGAGGGTGGCGAGCAGTTCTTC; CDR3: CASSLMPSEGGEQFF
V: TRBV21-1; J: TRBJ2-1; D: -; size: -; DNA: TGTGCCAGCAGTGAATCAGGACAGGGTAAAAATGAGCAGTTCTTC; CDR3: CASSESGQGKNEQFF
V: TRBV19; J: TRBJ1-5; D: -; size: -; DNA: TGTGCCAGTAGTAGGACAGACTTTAATCAGCCCCAGCATTTT; CDR3: CASSRTDFNQPQHF
V: TRBV13; J: TRBJ2-7; D: -; size: -; DNA: TGTGCCAGCAGCCCCTACTCAAGACAAGAGCAGTACTTC; CDR3: CASSPYSRQEQYF
V: TRBV15; J: TRBJ1-1; D: TRBD1; size: few; DNA: TGTGCCACCAGCAGAGGCTGGGGGAATACAGGGGGGAGCACTGAAGCTTTCTTT; CDR3: CATSRGWGNTGGSTEAFF
V: TRBV2; J: TRBJ2-1; D: -; size: -; DNA: TGTGCCAGCAGTGAAGCTGGTGGACTCTACAATGAGCAGTTCTTC; CDR3: CASSEAGGLYNEQFF
V: TRBV4-2; J: TRBJ1-6; D: -; size: -; DNA: TGTGCCAGCAGCCAAGTTGCAGGGGCGAATAATTCACCCCTCCACTTT; CDR3: CASSQVAGANNSPLHF
V: TRBV5-6; J: TRBJ1-5; D: -; size: -; DNA: TGTGCCAGCAGCTCAGGGGTTTATCCCAATCAGCCCCAGCATTTT; CDR3: CASSSGVYPNQPQHF
V: TRBV20-1; J: TRBJ2-3; D: TRBD2; size: -; DNA: TGCAGTGCTAGTTCGCGGGGGGAAAGCACAGATACGCAGTATTTT; CDR3: CSASSRGESTDTQYF
V: TRBV19; J: TRBJ1-5; D: TRBD1; size: -; DNA: TGTGCCAGTAGTAAGGGACAGGGTGGCAATCAGCCCCAGCATTTT; CDR3: CASSKGQGGNQPQHF
V: TRBV30; J: TRBJ1-1; D: -; size: -; DNA: TGTGCCTGGAACCCCCGGGGGGTATCTGAAGCTTTCTTT; CDR3: CAWNPRGVSEAFF
V: TRBV7-8; J: TRBJ2-1; D: -; size: -; DNA: TGTGCCAGCAGCGGAACTCAGGGCCGAAGGTGGGAGCAGTTCTTC; CDR3: CASSGTQGRRWEQFF
V: TRBV18; J: TRBJ1-2; D: -; size: -; DNA: TGTGCCAGCACTCCAGCGCGCGACTCCTATGGCTACACCTTC; CDR3: CASTPARDSYGYTF
V: TRBV19; J: TRBJ1-2; D: -; size: -; DNA: TGTGCCAGTACCAAAGACAGGCAGCAGGGTGGCTACACCTTC; CDR3: CASTKDRQQGGYTF
V: TRBV19; J: TRBJ2-1; D: -; size: -; DNA: TGTGCCAGTAGTATGAACAACTACAATGAGCAGTTCTTC; CDR3: CASSMNNYNEQFF
V: TRBV19; J: TRBJ2-3; D: -; size: once; DNA: TGTGCCAGTAGTCTTAGGGGAGATACGCAGTATTTT; CDR3: CASSLRGDTQYF
V: TRBV4-2; J: TRBJ1-3; D: TRBD1; size: -; DNA: TGTGCCAGCTCTCGGCAGACAGGGAGAGAAAACACCATATATTTT; CDR3: CASSRQTGRENTIYF
V: TRBV25-1; J: TRBJ2-1; D: TRBD2; size: once; DNA: TGTGCCAGCAGTGAAAACGGTCGCGGGAGCTCCTACAATGAGCAGTTCTTC; CDR3: CASSENGRGSSYNEQFF
V: TRBV19; J: TRBJ1-5; D: -; size: -; DNA: TGTGCCAGTAGTATAGATGGGGGGGAGGGCAATCAGCCCCAGCATTTT; CDR3: CASSIDGGEGNQPQHF
V: TRBV4-3; J: TRBJ1-1; D: -; size: -; DNA: TGCGCCAGCAGCCAAGATATAAGGGGTGAAGCTTTCTTT; CDR3: CASSQDIRGEAFF
V: TRBV11-3; J: TRBJ2-3; D: TRBD2; size: -; DNA: TGTGCCAGCAGCCTAGGGACTAGCGGAGCCACAGATACGCAGTATTTT; CDR3: CASSLGTSGATDTQYF
V: TRBV2; J: TRBJ1-2; D: -; size: many; DNA: TGTGCGCGCGGGCTCTTAGGTGGGAACTATGGCTACACCTTC; CDR3: CARGLLGGNYGYTF
V: TRBV2; J: TRBJ2-7; D: -; size: -; DNA: TGTGCCAGCAGTGAAGCGCTAGGCGAGCAGTACTTC; CDR3: CASSEALGEQYF